One T cell receptor beta chain is described in this entry. The antigen is unknown. Distinct nucleotide sequences in the sample also encode this CDR3. Clones were read by immunoSEQ multiplex PCR, and TCRdb kept only the in-frame ones, dropping some. The table records 10,000 to 13,000 clones, 79% of them present only once. This entry belongs to a study of somatic mutations in cytotoxic T cells in rheumatoid arthritis. This CDR3 is built from 14 residues. V lost 0 bases, J lost 1 base, and 6 bases lay in between. CDR1 is WNHNN and CDR2 is SYGVQD in the germline V gene (reference sequence). General study results and limits: Statistically, CD8+ T-cell clonality was not significantly distinct between individuals with rheumatoid arthritis and age-matched healthy controls.

The receptor was isolated from an adult with rheumatoid arthritis. The chain employs TRBV10-1 and TRBJ1-2, with D unresolved. Material for sequencing was CD8+ T cells sorted from blood. CDR3 sequence: CASSESGINYGYTF. The CDR3 DNA sequence: TGCGCCAGCAGTGAGTCGGGTATTAACTATGGCTACACCTTC.